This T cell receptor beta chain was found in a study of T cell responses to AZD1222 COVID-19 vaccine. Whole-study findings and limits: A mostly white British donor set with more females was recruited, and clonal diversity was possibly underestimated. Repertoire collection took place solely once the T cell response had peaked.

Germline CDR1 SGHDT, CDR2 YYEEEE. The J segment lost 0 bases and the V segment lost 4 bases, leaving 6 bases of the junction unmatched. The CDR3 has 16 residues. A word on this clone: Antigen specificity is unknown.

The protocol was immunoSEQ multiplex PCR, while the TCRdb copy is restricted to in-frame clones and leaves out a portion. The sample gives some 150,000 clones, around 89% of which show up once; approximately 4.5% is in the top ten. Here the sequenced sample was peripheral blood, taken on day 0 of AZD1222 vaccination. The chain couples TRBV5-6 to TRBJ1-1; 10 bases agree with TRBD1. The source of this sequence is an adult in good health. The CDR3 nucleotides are TGTGCCAGCAGCATCGACAGGGGGCAGCTGAACACTGAAGCTTTCTTT. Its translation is CASSIDRGQLNTEAFF.